The clone carrying this T cell receptor beta chain was found once. Libraries were prepared by immunoSEQ multiplex PCR; TCRdb keeps only in-frame clonotypes and omits some of them. This sample carries roughly 130,000 clones, 65% to 80% of them seen once, and the ten largest clones take under 4.5%. This entry comes from a study of blood T cell repertoires in COVID-19. This clonotype was obtained from a man between 60 and 75 years old with acute or convalescent COVID-19. The specimen was peripheral blood.

The CDR3 DNA is TGTGCCAGCAGCTTACGTGGGACAGGGGCGCCCTACGAGCAGTACTTC. Amino acids: CASSLRGTGAPYEQYF. J is TRBJ2-7 and V is TRBV7-2; TRBD1 matches 10 bases. Germline loops: CDR1 SGHTA, CDR2 FQGNSA. This CDR3 is built from 16 residues. Trimming took 2 bases from V and 2 from J; bases not matched to a gene: 6.